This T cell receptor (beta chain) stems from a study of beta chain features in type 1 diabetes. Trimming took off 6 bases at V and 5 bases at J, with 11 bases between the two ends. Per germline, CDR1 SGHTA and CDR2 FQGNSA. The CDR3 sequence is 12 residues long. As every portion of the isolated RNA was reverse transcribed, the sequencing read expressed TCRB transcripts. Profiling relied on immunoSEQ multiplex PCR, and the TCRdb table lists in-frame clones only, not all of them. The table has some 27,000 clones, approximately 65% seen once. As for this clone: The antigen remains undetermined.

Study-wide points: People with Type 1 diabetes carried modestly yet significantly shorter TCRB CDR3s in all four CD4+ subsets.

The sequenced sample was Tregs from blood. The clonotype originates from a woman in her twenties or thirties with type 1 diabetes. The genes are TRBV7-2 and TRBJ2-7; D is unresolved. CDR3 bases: TGTGCCAGCAGTCTCTCAACTAACGAGCAGTACTTC. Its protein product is CASSLSTNEQYF.